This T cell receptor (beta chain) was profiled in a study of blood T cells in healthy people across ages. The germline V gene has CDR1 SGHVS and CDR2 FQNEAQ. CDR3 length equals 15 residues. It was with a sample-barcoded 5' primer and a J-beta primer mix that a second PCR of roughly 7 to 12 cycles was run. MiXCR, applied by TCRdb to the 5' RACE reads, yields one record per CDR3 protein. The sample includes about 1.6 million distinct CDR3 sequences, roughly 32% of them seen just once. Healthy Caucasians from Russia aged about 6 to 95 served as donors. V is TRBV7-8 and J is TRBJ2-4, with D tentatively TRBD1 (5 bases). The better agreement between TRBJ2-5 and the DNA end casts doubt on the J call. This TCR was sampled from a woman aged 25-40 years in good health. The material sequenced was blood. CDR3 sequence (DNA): TGTGCCAGCCTACCGCGTGGCAGGGTTCGAGAGACCCAGTACTTC. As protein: CASLPRGRVRETQYF.